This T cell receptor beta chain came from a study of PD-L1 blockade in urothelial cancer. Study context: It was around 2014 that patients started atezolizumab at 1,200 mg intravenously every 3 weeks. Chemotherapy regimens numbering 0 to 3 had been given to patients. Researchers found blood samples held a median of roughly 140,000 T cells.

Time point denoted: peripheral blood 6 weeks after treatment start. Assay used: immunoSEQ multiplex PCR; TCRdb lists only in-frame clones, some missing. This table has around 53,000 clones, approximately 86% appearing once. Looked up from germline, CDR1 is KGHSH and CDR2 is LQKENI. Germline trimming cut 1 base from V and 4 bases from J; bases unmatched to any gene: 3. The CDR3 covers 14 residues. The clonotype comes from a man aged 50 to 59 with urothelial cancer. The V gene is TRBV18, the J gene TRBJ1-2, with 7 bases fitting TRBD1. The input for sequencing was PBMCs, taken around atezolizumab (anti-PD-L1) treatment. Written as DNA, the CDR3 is TGTGCCAGCTCACCACAGGGGGCGGTCTATGGCTACACCTTC. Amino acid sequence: CASSPQGAVYGYTF.